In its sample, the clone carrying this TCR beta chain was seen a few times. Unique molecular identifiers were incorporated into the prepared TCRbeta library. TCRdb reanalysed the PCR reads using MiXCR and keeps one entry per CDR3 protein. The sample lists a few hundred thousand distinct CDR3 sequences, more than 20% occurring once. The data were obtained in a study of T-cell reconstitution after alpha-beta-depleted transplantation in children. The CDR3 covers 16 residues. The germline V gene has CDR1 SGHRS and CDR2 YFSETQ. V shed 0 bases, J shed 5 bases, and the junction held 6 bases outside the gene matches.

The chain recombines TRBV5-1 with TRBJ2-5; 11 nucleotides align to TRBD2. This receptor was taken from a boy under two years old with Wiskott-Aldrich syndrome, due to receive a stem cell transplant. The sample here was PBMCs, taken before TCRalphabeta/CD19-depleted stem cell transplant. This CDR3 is CASSLGLAGITETQYF. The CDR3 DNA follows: TGCGCCAGCAGCTTGGGACTAGCGGGAATTACGGAGACCCAGTACTTC.